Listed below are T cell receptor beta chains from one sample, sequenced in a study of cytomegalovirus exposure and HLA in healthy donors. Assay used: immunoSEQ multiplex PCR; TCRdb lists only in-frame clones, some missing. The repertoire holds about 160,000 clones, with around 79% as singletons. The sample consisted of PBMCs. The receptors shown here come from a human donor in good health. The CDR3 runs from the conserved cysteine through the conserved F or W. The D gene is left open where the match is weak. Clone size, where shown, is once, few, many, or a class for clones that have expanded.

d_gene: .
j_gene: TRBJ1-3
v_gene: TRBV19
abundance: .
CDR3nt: TGTGCCAGTAGTACGACCGGGACTGGAAACACCATATATTTT
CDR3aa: CASSTTGTGNTIYF

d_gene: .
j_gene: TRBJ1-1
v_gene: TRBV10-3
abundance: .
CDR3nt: TGTGCCATCGGTGGAGCGAACACTGAAGCTTTCTTT
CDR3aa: CAIGGANTEAFF

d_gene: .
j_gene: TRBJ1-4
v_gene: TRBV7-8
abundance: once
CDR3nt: TGTGCCAGCAGCTTAGCTGCCGGGACAATCATCCGAGGCGGAAAACTGTTTTTT
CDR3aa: CASSLAAGTIIRGGKLFF

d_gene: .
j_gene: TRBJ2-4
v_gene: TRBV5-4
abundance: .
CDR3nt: TGTGCCAGCAGCTCAACAGAGTTGGAAAACATTCAGTACTTC
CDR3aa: CASSSTELENIQYF

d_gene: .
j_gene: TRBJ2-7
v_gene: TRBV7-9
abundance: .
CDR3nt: TGTGCCAGCAGCTTAGGTGAACCCGGCGAGCAGTACTTC
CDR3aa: CASSLGEPGEQYF

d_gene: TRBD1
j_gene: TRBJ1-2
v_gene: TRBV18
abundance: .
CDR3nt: TGTGCCAGCTCACCACAGGGGGCAAACTATGGCTACACCTTC
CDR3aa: CASSPQGANYGYTF

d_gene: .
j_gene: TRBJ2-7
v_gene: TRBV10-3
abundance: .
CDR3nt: TGTGCCATCAGTGACTTATCCTCCTACGAGCAGTACTTC
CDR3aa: CAISDLSSYEQYF

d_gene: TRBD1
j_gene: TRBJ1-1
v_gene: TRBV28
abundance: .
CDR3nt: TGTGCCAGCAGTTCGATGGACAGGGCGAGTACTGAAGCTTTCTTT
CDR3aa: CASSSMDRASTEAFF

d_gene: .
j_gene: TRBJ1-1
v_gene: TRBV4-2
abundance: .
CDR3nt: TGTGCCAGCAGCCCTACCGACAGGTTGAACACTGAAGCTTTCTTT
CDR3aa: CASSPTDRLNTEAFF

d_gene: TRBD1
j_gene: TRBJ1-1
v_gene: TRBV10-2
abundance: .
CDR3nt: TGCGCCAGCAGCGCAGGGGGCAGGAACACTGAAGCTTTCTTT
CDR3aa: CASSAGGRNTEAFF

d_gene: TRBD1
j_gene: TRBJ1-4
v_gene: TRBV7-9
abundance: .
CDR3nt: TGTGCCAGCAGCTCCCGACCGACGGGACAGGGGTCTGAAAAACTGTTTTTT
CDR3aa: CASSSRPTGQGSEKLFF

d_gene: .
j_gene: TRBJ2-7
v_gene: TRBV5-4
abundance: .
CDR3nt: TGTGCCAGCAGCTCATCGGGGACTTCCTACGAGCAGTACTTC
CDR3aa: CASSSSGTSYEQYF

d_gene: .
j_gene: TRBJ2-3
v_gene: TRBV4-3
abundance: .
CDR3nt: TGCGCCAGCAGCCAAGATCTATTGGGCACAGATACGCAGTATTTT
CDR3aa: CASSQDLLGTDTQYF

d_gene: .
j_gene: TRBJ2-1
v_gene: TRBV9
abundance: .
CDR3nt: TGTGCCAGCAGCGTAGGGTTCGGACAGCTCGAGAATGAGCAGTTCTTC
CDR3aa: CASSVGFGQLENEQFF

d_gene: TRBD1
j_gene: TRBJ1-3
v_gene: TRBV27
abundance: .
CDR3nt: TGTGCCAGCAGTTTGGGACAGTCTGGAAACACCATATATTTT
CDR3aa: CASSLGQSGNTIYF

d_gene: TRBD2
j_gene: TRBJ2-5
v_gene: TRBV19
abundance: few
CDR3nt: TGTGCCACCTCGGTACTAGCGGGACCGCAAGAGACCCAGTACTTC
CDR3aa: CATSVLAGPQETQYF

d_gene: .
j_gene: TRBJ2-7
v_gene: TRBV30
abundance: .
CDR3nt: TGTGCCTGGGGAGCGGAGACGGATTACGAGCAGTACTTC
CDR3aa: CAWGAETDYEQYF

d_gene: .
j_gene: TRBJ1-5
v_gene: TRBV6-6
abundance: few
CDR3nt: TGTGCCACCGCGGGAGGCAATCAGCCCCAGCATTTT
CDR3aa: CATAGGNQPQHF

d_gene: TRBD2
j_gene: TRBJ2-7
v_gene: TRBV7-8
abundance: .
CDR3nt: TGTGCCAGCAGCCCCTACCCCCGGGGAGGGAGCTTGGACGAGCAGTACTTC
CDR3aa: CASSPYPRGGSLDEQYF

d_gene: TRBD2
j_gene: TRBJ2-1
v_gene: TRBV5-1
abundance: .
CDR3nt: TGCGCCAGCAGCTTGTTAGCGGGAGGGTACAATGAGCAGTTCTTC
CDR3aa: CASSLLAGGYNEQFF

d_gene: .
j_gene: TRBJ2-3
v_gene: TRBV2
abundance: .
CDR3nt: TGTGCCAGCAGCAACGCTGGAGGCACAGATACGCAGTATTTT
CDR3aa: CASSNAGGTDTQYF

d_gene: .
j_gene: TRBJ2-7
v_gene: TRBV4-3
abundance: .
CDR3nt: TGCGCCAGCAGCCAGAATTTCGACGGACTTGGCGAGCAGTACTTC
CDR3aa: CASSQNFDGLGEQYF

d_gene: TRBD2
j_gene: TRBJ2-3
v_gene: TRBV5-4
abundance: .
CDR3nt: TGTGCCAGCAGCGGGGGTCTAGCGGGAGTCCGAGATACGCAGTATTTT
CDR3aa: CASSGGLAGVRDTQYF

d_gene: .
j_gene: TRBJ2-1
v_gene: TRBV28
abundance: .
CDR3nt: TGTGCCACCCTTTATTGGCAATACAATGAGCAGTTCTTC
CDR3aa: CATLYWQYNEQFF

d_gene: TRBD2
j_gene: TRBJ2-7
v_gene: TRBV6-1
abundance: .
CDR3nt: TGTGCCAGCCAAGCGGGGGGCCGGGGGGAGCAGTACTTC
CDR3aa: CASQAGGRGEQYF